These 26 T cell receptor beta chains came from one sample sequenced in a study of a mutant IDH1 vaccine in newly diagnosed glioma. The antigens these receptors bind are not known. Clones were read by immunoSEQ multiplex PCR, and TCRdb kept only the in-frame ones, dropping some. The sample yields 35,000 to 45,000 clones, 85% to 90% seen once. The time point was: week 35, safety follow-up. Each vaccine dose was 300 ug of mutant IDH1 20-mer peptide, with topical imiquimod. This material consisted of PBMCs, taken from a glioma patient whose treatment included an IDH1 peptide vaccine. These receptors were obtained from a man aged 35-49 years with glioma.

V is TRBV5-1 and J is TRBJ2-5, with D perhaps given as TRBD1 or TRBD2 (5 bases each). V was shortened by 4 bases and J by 4 bases, with 14 bases between the two germline ends. Germline V CDR1 and CDR2: SGHRS, YFSETQ. This CDR3 is built from 14 residues. DNA for the CDR3: TGCGCCAGCAGCACCGGGACGGCCACAGAGACCCAGTACTTC. Translating gives CASSTGTATETQYF.

The chain joins TRBV5-4 to TRBJ1-2; D unclear. Per germline, CDR1 SGHNT and CDR2 YYREEE (reference sequence). This CDR3 spans 14 amino acids. V was clipped by 4 bases and J by 3 bases, with 13 bases between them. The CDR3 reads CASSLAHNHYGYTF. DNA of the CDR3: TGTGCCAGCAGCCTTGCACACAACCACTATGGCTACACCTTC.

The chain recombines TRBV11-2 with TRBJ1-5, with D hard to call. V lost 0 bases and J lost 7, with 13 bases in between. Germline CDR1 and CDR2: SGHAT and FQNNGV. The length of the CDR3 is 15 residues. As DNA, the CDR3 is TGTGCCAGCAGCTTAGACTCCCTTCCGAGCCAGCCCCAGCATTTT. This gives the protein CASSLDSLPSQPQHF.

The rearrangement joins TRBV10-1 to TRBJ2-1, with 11 bases matching TRBD1. Germline V lookup: CDR1 WNHNN, CDR2 SYGVQD (reference sequence). The V and J ends lost 6 bases and 5 bases, in that order; junction bases with no gene match: 6. This CDR3 is 15 amino acids long. The CDR3 nucleotides read TGCGCCAGCAGCCAACCGGGACAGGGGGACAATGAGCAGTTCTTC. Amino acid sequence: CASSQPGQGDNEQFF.

The chain employs TRBV10-3 and TRBJ2-5; 9 bases are shared with TRBD1. This CDR3 has 13 amino acids. CDR1 is ENHRY, CDR2 SYGVKD, per germline. The junction had 6 bases not matched to a gene; V was cut back by 11 bases and J by 2 bases. The CDR3 coding sequence is TGTGCCGCCCTTGGGACAGGGCAAGAGACCCAGTACTTC. This sequence encodes CAALGTGQETQYF.

The V gene is TRBV2, the J gene TRBJ2-7; 10 bases match TRBD1. This CDR3 spans 13 amino acids. Germline V gives CDR1 SNHLY, CDR2 FYNNEI. Trimming cost V 6 bases and J 6 bases; bases outside gene matches: 5. CDR3: CASRSDRGREQYF. The CDR3 DNA reads TGTGCCAGCAGGTCAGACAGGGGGCGCGAGCAGTACTTC.

This sequence joins TRBV5-1 and TRBJ1-1; 8 nucleotides match TRBD1. This CDR3 spans 13 amino acids. Trimming removed 4 bases from V and 5 bases from J; junction bases left unmatched: 4. Per the germline V gene, CDR1 is SGHRS and CDR2 is YFSETQ. The CDR3 bases are TGCGCCAGCAGCAAGGACAGGGCGACTGAAGCTTTCTTT. It specifies CASSKDRATEAFF.

The rearrangement uses TRBV7-2 and TRBJ1-1, with no clear D. The CDR3 contains 13 residues. Germline CDR1 SGHTA, CDR2 FQGNSA. Trimming pared 4 bases from V and 11 bases from J, leaving 17 bases between. As DNA, the CDR3 is TGTGCCAGCAGCTCCACATCAAAACATGGGGCTTTCTTT. This gives the protein CASSSTSKHGAFF. Based on the CDR3 plus reference TRBV7-2 and TRBJ1-1, the full variable domain is GAGVSQSPSNKVTEKGKDVELRCDPISGHTALYWYRQSLGQGLEFLIYFQGNSAPDKSGLPSDRFSAERTGGSVSTLTIQRTQQEDSAVYLCASSSTSKHGAFFGQGTRLTVV.

The chain combines TRBV6-1 with TRBJ1-2; weak D call: TRBD1 (6 bases). The V gene lost 6 bases and the J gene lost 3 bases, with 17 bases spanning the gap. Per germline, CDR1 MNHNS and CDR2 SASEGT. The CDR3 covers 15 residues. The CDR3 bases are TGTGCCAGCAGGGAGGGGGTTGCCTCCCACTATGGCTACACCTTC. Translation gives CASREGVASHYGYTF.

This clone is a singleton in its sample. V usage is TRBV7-9 and J usage is TRBJ2-5, with 9 bases aligning to TRBD1. There are 16 residues in the CDR3. Losses at the gene ends were 1 base for V and 2 bases for J; bases not matched to a gene: 5. The V gene's germline CDR1 is SEHNR and CDR2 FQNEAQ (reference sequence). CDR3 amino acids: CASSLGTGENQETQYF. The DNA of the CDR3 is TGTGCCAGCAGCTTAGGGACAGGGGAAAATCAAGAGACCCAGTACTTC. Drawing the rest from reference TRBV7-9 and TRBJ2-5, the complete variable domain is DTGVSQNPRHKITKRGQNVTFRCDPISEHNRLYWYRQTLGQGPEFLTYFQNEAQLEKSRLLSDRFSAERPKGSFSTLEIQRTEQGDSAMYLCASSLGTGENQETQYFGPGTRLLVL.

This clone has only one observation. The chain is built from TRBV13 and TRBJ1-2; D not certain. Trimming shortened V by 0 bases and J by 4 bases, and 9 bases separated the two germline ends. Per germline, CDR1 PRHDT and CDR2 FYEKMQ (reference sequence). The CDR3 runs 14 residues. This chain's CDR3 is CASSLGWGGYGYTF. CDR3 DNA: TGTGCCAGCAGCTTAGGTTGGGGTGGCTATGGCTACACCTTC.

The rearrangement links TRBV5-6 to TRBJ2-7, with D possibly matching TRBD1 (5 bases). V lost 2 bases to trimming and J lost 9 bases, with 15 bases between them. Per germline, CDR1 SGHDT and CDR2 YYEEEE. The CDR3 is made up of 13 amino acids. The CDR3 DNA reads TGTGCCAGCAGCTTCCCCACAGGTTCCGGGCAGTACTTC. Its translation: CASSFPTGSGQYF.

This rearrangement joins TRBV6-5 to TRBJ1-1, with D unclear. Germline CDR1 is MNHEY and CDR2 is SVGAGI. V was shortened by 5 bases and J by 0 bases, with 4 bases between the two germline ends. The CDR3 extends over 12 amino acids. The DNA of the CDR3 is TGTGCCAGCAGTCAGATGAACACTGAAGCTTTCTTT. Amino acids: CASSQMNTEAFF.

The chain links TRBV27 to TRBJ2-1; the D gene is possibly TRBD1 (7 bases). The CDR3 consists of 16 residues. CDR1 and CDR2 from the germline V gene are MNHEY and SMNVEV (reference sequence). Trimming cost V 6 bases and J 3 bases, with 18 bases left between them. The CDR3 protein is CASSPAWQGGYNEQFF. In DNA, the CDR3 is TGTGCCAGCAGCCCCGCTTGGCAGGGGGGCTACAATGAGCAGTTCTTC.

The rearrangement joins TRBV19 to TRBJ2-7; D gene unclear. Trimming took 3 bases from V and 4 from J, leaving 4 bases between them. The CDR3 is made up of 11 amino acids. Germline lookup yields CDR1 LNHDA and CDR2 SQIVND (reference sequence). Here the CDR3 reads CASSIEYEQYF. The CDR3 nucleotides are TGTGCCAGTAGTATTGAGTACGAGCAGTACTTC.

The table lists this clone with a count of one. V gene TRBV19 combines with J gene TRBJ1-1; D perhaps matches TRBD1 (5 bases). CDR3 length: 15 amino acids. Germline V gene data show CDR1 as LNHDA and CDR2 as SQIVND (reference sequence). V was cut by 5 bases and J by 4 bases, with 17 bases left in between. The DNA for the CDR3 is TGTGCCAGTAGTTACCTTGGCAGCCAGGGCACTGAAGCTTTCTTT. Protein: CASSYLGSQGTEAFF.

This chain uses TRBV6-4 with TRBJ2-3; the D gene could be TRBD1 or TRBD2 (5 bases each). The CDR3 extends over 16 amino acids. Trimming shortened V by 0 bases and J by 4 bases, and 14 bases separated the two germline ends. Germline assignment: CDR1 MRHNA and CDR2 SNTAGT. The CDR3: CASSDSARVGADTQYF. The CDR3 region has the DNA TGTGCCAGCAGTGACTCAGCCAGGGTGGGAGCAGATACGCAGTATTTT.

By sample fraction, this clone is medium-sized. In DNA form, the CDR3 reads TGTGCCAGCAGAACCCTCGGGGGAGGAGACCACGAGCAGTACTTC. It translates to CASRTLGGGDHEQYF. This chain uses TRBV2 with TRBJ2-7; D possibly corresponds to TRBD2 (6 bases). Looked up from germline, CDR1 is SNHLY and CDR2 is FYNNEI. Trimming removed 6 bases at V and 5 bases at J, with 20 bases between. CDR3 length: 15 residues.

The rearrangement links TRBV6-1 to TRBJ2-1; D possibly corresponds to TRBD2 (5 bases). Germline V gene data show CDR1 as MNHNS and CDR2 as SASEGT. The CDR3 is made up of 16 amino acids. Deletions cut 0 bases from V and 6 bases from J, with 15 bases between. CDR3 DNA sequence: TGTGCCAGCAGTGAAGCGCAACTAGGCCCCGGCAATGAGCAGTTCTTC. Translated, it gives CASSEAQLGPGNEQFF.

The V call is TRBV5-1, the J call TRBJ1-4, with no clear D. The CDR3 spans 14 residues. Deletions cut 4 bases from V and 10 bases from J, with 17 bases between. Germline V CDR1 and CDR2: SGHRS, YFSETQ. This CDR3 reads CASSLDPSSRKLFF. As DNA, the CDR3 is TGCGCCAGCAGCCTCGATCCCTCGTCGAGAAAACTGTTTTTT.

The chain recombines TRBV2 with TRBJ1-1; possible D gene TRBD1, 5 bases. The length of the CDR3 is 15 residues. Germline V gene lookup returns CDR1 SNHLY and CDR2 FYNNEI. Trimming took 0 bases from V and 5 from J, leaving 13 bases between them. Written as DNA, the CDR3 is TGTGCCAGCAGTGAAGCTCGAGGGGTTGGAACTGAAGCTTTCTTT. Amino acid sequence: CASSEARGVGTEAFF.

The CDR3 spells CAILTGGELFF. CDR3 DNA sequence: TGTGCCATCTTGACGGGAGGGGAGCTGTTTTTT. V usage is TRBV10-3 and J usage is TRBJ2-2; D perhaps matches TRBD2 (5 bases). The CDR3 consists of 11 residues. The germline gives CDR1 ENHRY, CDR2 SYGVKD. The germline V and J ends were trimmed by 8 bases and 8 bases, with 9 bases remaining between them.

This rearrangement joins TRBV7-3 to TRBJ2-3; 8 nucleotides align to TRBD1. The CDR3 extends over 13 amino acids. The V and J ends lost 5 bases and 10 bases, in that order; junction bases with no gene match: 8. The germline V gene has CDR1 SGHTA and CDR2 FQGTGA. The CDR3: CASSRQGFGPQYF. As DNA, the CDR3 is TGTGCCAGCAGCCGACAGGGGTTCGGGCCGCAGTATTTT.

This CDR3 is CASSLMAVRGTEAFF. CDR3 DNA: TGTGCCAGCAGTTTAATGGCGGTCAGGGGAACTGAAGCTTTCTTT. The gene calls are TRBV28 and TRBJ1-1, with a possible D match to TRBD1 (6 bases). Trimming took 2 bases from V and 5 from J, leaving 15 bases between them. The CDR3 consists of 15 residues. Germline V gene sequence: CDR1 MDHEN, CDR2 SYDVKM.

The rearrangement joins TRBV4-3 to TRBJ1-2, with 9 nucleotides matching TRBD1. Unmatched junction bases numbered 0, after V lost 4 bases and J lost 0 bases. This CDR3 region has 14 residues. Germline CDR1 and CDR2: LGHNA and YSLEER. This chain's CDR3 is CASSRQGANYGYTF. CDR3 in DNA: TGCGCCAGCAGCCGACAGGGGGCTAACTATGGCTACACCTTC.

This chain joins TRBV6-5 and TRBJ2-7, with no clear D. The CDR3 has 13 amino acids. Germline CDR1 and CDR2: MNHEY and SVGAGI. The V gene lost 6 bases and the J gene lost 5 bases, with 14 bases spanning the gap. CDR3 DNA: TGTGCCAGCAGATTGGGCCAGAATGACGAGCAGTACGTC. Encoded protein: CASRLGQNDEQYV.